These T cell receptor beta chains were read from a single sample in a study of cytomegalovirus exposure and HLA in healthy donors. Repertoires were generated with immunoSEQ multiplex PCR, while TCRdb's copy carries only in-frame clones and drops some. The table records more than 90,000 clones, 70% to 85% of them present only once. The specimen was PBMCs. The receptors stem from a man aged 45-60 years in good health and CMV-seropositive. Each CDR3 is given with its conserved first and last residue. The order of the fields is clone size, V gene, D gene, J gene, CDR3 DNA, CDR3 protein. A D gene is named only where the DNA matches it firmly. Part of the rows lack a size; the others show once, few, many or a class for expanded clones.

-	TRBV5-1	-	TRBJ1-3	TGCGCCAGCAGCTGGACACCGGCCCCTGGAAACACCATATATTTT	CASSWTPAPGNTIYF
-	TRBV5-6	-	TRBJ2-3	TGTGCTACCCGCGAGGGTGGCGGCACAGATACGCAGTATTTT	CATREGGGTDTQYF
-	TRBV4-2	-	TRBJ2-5	TGTGCCAGCAGCCAATCGGGACCCTTCGCGGGGTCCCAGTACTTC	CASSQSGPFAGSQYF
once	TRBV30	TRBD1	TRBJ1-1	TGTGCCTGGAGCCAAATGACAGGGGGTAACACTGAAGCTTTCTTT	CAWSQMTGGNTEAFF
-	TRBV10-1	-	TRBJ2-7	TGCGCCAGCAGTCCTGACAGCTACGAGCAGTACTTC	CASSPDSYEQYF
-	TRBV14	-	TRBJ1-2	TGTGCCAGCAGCCCAGGATCCTATGGCTACACCTTC	CASSPGSYGYTF
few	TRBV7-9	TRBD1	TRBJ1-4	TGTGCCAGCAGCTTATCGGGGACAGGGGGACTTAATGAAAAACTGTTTTTT	CASSLSGTGGLNEKLFF
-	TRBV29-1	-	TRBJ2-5	TGCAGCGTTTATGTAAGGGGAGAGACCCAGTACTTC	CSVYVRGETQYF
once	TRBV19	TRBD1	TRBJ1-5	TGTGCCAGTAGTACGACAGGGGGAGGTCAGCCCCAGCATTTT	CASSTTGGGQPQHF
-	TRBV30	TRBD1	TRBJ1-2	TGTGCCTGGAGTGTGGGGACAGTCGACAACTATGGCTACACCTTC	CAWSVGTVDNYGYTF
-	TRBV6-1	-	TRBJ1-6	TGTGCCAGCAGTGAAATAGGAGGGGCTGCTAATTCACCCCTCCACTTT	CASSEIGGAANSPLHF
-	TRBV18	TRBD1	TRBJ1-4	TGTGCCAGCTCACCACCGGCCACCGGGACAGGGGGGGAAAAACTGTTTTTT	CASSPPATGTGGEKLFF